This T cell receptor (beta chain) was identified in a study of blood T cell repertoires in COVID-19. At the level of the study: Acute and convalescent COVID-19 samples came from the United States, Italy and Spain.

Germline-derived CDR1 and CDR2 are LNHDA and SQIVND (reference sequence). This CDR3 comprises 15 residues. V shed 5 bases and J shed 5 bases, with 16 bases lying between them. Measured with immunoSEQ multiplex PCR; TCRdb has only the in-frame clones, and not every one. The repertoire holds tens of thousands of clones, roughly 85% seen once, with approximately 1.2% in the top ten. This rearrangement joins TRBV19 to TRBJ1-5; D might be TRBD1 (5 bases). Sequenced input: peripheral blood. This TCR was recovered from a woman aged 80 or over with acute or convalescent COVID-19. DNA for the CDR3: TGTGCCAGTAGTCACAGCGACAGCCTAGATCAGCCCCAGCATTTT. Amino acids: CASSHSDSLDQPQHF. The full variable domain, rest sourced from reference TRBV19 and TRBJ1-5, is DGGITQSPKYLFRKEGQNVTLSCEQNLNHDAMYWYRQDPGQGLRLIYYSQIVNDFQKGDIAEGYSVSREKKESFPLTVTSAQKNPTAFYLCASSHSDSLDQPQHFGDGTRLSIL.